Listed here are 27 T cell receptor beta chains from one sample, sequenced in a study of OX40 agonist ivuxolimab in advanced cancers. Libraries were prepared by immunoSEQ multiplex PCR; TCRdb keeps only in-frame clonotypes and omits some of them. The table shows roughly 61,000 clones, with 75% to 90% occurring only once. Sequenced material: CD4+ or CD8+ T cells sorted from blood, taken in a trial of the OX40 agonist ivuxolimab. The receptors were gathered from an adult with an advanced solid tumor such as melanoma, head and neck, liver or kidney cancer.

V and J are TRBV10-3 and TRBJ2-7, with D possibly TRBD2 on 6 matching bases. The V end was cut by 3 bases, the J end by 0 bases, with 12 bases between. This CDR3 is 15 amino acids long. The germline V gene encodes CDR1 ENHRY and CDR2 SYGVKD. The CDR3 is CAISESGGSSYEQYF. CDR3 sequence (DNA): TGTGCCATCAGTGAATCCGGGGGAAGCTCCTACGAGCAGTACTTC.

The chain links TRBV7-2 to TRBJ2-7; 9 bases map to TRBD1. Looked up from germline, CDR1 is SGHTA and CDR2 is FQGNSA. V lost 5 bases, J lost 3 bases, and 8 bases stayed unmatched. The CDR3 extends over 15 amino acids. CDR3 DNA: TGTGCCAGCAGCCCAGTTACAGGGGGCTTCTACGAGCAGTACTTC. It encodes CASSPVTGGFYEQYF. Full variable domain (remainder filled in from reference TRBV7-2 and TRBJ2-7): GAGVSQSPSNKVTEKGKDVELRCDPISGHTALYWYRQSLGQGLEFLIYFQGNSAPDKSGLPSDRFSAERTGGSVSTLTIQRTQQEDSAVYLCASSPVTGGFYEQYFGPGTRLTVT.

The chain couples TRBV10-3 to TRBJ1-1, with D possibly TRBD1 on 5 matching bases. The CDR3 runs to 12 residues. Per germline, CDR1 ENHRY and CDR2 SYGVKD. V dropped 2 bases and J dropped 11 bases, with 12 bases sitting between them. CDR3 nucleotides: TGTGCCATCAGTGAGCCCCCCCAGGGCGCTTTCTTT. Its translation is CAISEPPQGAFF.

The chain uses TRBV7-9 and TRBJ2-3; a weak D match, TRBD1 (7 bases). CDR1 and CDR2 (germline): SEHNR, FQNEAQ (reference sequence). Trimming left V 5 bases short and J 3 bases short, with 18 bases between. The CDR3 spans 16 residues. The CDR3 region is CASSPNRGRGTDTQYF. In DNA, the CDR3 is TGTGCCAGCAGCCCTAACAGGGGCCGGGGGACAGATACGCAGTATTTT.

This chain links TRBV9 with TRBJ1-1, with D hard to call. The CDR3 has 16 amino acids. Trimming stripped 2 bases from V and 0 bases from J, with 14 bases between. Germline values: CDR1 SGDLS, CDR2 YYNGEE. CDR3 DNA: TGTGCCAGCAGCGTTATCGGGGAGCAGCTGAACACTGAAGCTTTCTTT. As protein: CASSVIGEQLNTEAFF.

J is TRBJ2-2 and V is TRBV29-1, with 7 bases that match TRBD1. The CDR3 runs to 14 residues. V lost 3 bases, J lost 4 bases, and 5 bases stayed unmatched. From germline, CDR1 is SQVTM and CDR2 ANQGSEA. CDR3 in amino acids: CSVEGDSGTGELFF. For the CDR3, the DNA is TGCAGCGTTGAGGGGGACAGTGGCACCGGGGAGCTGTTTTTT.

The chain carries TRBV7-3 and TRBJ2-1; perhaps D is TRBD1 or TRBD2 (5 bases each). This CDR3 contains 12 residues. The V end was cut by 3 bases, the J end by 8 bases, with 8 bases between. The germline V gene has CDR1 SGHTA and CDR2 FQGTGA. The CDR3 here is CASSFGAHEQFF. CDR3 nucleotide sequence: TGTGCCAGCAGCTTCGGGGCCCATGAGCAGTTCTTC.

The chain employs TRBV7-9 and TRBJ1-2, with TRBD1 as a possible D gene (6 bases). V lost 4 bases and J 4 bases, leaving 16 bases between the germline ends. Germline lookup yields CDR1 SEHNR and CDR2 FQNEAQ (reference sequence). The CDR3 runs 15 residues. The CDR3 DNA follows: TGTGCCAGCAGCTCGGATAGGACAGCCTTCTATGGCTACACCTTC. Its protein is CASSSDRTAFYGYTF.

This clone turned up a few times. The CDR3 DNA sequence: TGTGCCAGCAGCAATACAGGGGGCGCTTCGGAGACCCAGTACTTC. Amino acid sequence: CASSNTGGASETQYF. The rearrangement links TRBV7-9 to TRBJ2-5; 9 positions agree with TRBD1. Losses at the gene ends were 5 bases for V and 5 bases for J; bases not matched to a gene: 9. The germline V gene encodes CDR1 SEHNR and CDR2 FQNEAQ (reference sequence). The CDR3 contains 15 residues.

This CDR3 reads CSVDVQLTDTQYF. The CDR3 nucleotides read TGCAGCGTTGATGTGCAGCTCACAGATACGCAGTATTTT. The V and J genes are TRBV29-1 and TRBJ2-3; D uncertain. Trimming took off 3 bases at V and 2 bases at J, with 9 bases between the two ends. Germline CDR1 reads SQVTM; CDR2 reads ANQGSEA. CDR3 size: 13 residues.

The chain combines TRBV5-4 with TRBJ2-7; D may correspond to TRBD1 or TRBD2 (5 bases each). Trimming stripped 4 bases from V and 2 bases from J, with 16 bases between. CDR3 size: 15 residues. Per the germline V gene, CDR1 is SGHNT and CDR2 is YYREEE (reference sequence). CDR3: CASSHGTREAYEQYF. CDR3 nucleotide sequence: TGTGCCAGCAGCCACGGGACGCGTGAGGCCTACGAGCAGTACTTC.

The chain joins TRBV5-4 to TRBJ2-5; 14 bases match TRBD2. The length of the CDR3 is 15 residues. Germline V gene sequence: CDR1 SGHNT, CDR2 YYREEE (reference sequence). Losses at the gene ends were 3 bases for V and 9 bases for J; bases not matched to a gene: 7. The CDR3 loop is CASSSGLAGGLAQYF. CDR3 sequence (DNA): TGTGCCAGCAGCTCCGGACTAGCGGGGGGTCTTGCCCAGTACTTC.

CDR3 sequence: CASSQDTATNTGELFF. The CDR3 nucleotides read TGCGCCAGCAGCCAAGATACAGCGACCAACACCGGGGAGCTGTTTTTT. V gene TRBV4-3 combines with J gene TRBJ2-2, with D hard to call. CDR1 LGHNA and CDR2 YSLEER come from the germline V gene. The CDR3 is made up of 16 amino acids. The V end was cut by 0 bases, the J end by 2 bases, with 10 bases between.

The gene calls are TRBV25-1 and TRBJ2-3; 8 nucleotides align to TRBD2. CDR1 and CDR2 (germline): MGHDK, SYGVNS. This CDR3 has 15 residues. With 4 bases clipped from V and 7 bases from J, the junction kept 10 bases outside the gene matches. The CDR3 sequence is CASSAWREVHNTQYF. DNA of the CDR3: TGTGCCAGCAGTGCTTGGCGGGAGGTACATAATACGCAGTATTTT.

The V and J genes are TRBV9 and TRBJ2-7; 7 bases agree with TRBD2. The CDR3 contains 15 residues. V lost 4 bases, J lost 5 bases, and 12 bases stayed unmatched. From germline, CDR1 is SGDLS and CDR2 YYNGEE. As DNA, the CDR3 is TGTGCCAGCAGCCCCCGGGGGGAAGACATACACGAGCAGTACTTC. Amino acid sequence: CASSPRGEDIHEQYF.

CDR3 residues: CASSKLPTESYEQYF. Written as DNA, the CDR3 is TGTGCCAGTTCCAAATTACCGACAGAATCCTACGAGCAGTACTTC. The V and J genes are TRBV19 and TRBJ2-7, with D possibly TRBD1 on 5 matching bases. Germline V gene lookup returns CDR1 LNHDA and CDR2 SQIVND (reference sequence). V lost 8 bases, J lost 1 base, and 18 bases lay in between. The CDR3 contains 15 residues.

CDR3 nucleotides: TGCAGCGCCGACTCTGGGGCCAACGTCCTGACTTTC. It codes for CSADSGANVLTF. The chain is built from TRBV29-1 and TRBJ2-6; D is unclear. CDR3 length: 12 amino acids. Per the germline V gene, CDR1 is SQVTM and CDR2 is ANQGSEA. With 7 bases removed from V and 0 bases from J, the gap between germline ends came to 4 bases.

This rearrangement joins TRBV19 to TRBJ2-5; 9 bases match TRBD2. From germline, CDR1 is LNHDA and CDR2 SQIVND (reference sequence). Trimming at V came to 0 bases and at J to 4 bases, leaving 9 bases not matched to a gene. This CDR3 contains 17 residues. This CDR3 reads CASSIDARAGGRETQYF. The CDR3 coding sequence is TGTGCCAGTAGTATAGACGCCCGTGCGGGGGGGCGAGAGACCCAGTACTTC.

The CDR3 loop reads CASSLTGGNTEAFF. The CDR3 DNA reads TGTGCCAGCAGCCTAACAGGGGGAAACACTGAAGCTTTCTTT. The rearrangement links TRBV14 to TRBJ1-1; the match to TRBD1 covers 8 bases. The CDR3 has 14 residues. Looked up from germline, CDR1 is SGHDN and CDR2 is FVKESK. J lost 2 bases, V lost 4 bases, and 3 bases had no gene match.

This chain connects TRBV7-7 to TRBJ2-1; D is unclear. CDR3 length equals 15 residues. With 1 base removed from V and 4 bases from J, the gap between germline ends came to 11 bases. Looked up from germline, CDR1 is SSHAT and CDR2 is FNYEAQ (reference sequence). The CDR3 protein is CASSLGLTLYNEQFF. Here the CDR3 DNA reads TGTGCCAGCAGCTTAGGCCTAACCCTATACAATGAGCAGTTCTTC.

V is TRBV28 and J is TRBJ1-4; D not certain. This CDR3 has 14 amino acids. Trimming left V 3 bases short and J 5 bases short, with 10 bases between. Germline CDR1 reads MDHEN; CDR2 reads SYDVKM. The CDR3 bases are TGTGCCAGCAGTTTGGCGGCGATCAATGAAAAACTGTTTTTT. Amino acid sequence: CASSLAAINEKLFF.

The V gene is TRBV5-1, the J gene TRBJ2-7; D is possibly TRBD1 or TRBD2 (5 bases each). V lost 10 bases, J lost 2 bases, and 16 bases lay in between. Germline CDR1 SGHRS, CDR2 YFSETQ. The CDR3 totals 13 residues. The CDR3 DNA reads TGCGCCTCCGGAGGAGACAGTACCTACGAGCAGTACTTC. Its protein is CASGGDSTYEQYF. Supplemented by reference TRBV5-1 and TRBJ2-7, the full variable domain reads KAGVTQTPRYLIKTRGQQVTLSCSPISGHRSVSWYQQTPGQGLQFLFEYFSETQRNKGNFPGRFSGRQFSNSRSEMNVSTLELGDSALYLCASGGDSTYEQYFGPGTRLTVT.

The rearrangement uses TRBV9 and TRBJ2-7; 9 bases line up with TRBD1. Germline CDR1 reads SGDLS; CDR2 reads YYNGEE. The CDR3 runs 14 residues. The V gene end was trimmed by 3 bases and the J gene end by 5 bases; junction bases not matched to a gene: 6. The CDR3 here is CASSAGQGSNEQYF. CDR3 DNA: TGTGCCAGCAGCGCTGGACAGGGGAGCAACGAGCAGTACTTC. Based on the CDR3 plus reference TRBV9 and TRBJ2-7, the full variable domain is DSGVTQTPKHLITATGQRVTLRCSPRSGDLSVYWYQQSLDQGLQFLIQYYNGEERAKGNILERFSAQQFPDLHSELNLSSLELGDSALYFCASSAGQGSNEQYFGPGTRLTVT.

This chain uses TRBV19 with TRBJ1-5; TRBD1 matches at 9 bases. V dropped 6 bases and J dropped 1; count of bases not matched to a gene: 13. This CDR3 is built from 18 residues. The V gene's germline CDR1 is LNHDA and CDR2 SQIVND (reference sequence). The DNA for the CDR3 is TGTGCCAGTAGCCTTACAGGGGGCGCGGAGCAAAGCAATCAGCCCCAGCATTTT. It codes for CASSLTGGAEQSNQPQHF.

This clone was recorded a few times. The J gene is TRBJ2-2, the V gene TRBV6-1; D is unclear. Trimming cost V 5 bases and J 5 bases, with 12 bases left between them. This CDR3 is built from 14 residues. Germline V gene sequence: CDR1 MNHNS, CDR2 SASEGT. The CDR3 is CASSLDPRTGELFF. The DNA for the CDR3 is TGTGCCAGCAGTTTGGACCCAAGAACCGGGGAGCTGTTTTTT.

CDR3 in DNA: TGTGCCACCAGCAGAGATCAAGGGACACCCCTCCACTTT. Its translation: CATSRDQGTPLHF. The J gene is TRBJ1-6, the V gene TRBV15, with unresolved D. CDR1 and CDR2 from the germline V gene are LNHNV and YYDKDF (reference sequence). Trimming took off 0 bases at V and 11 bases at J, with 8 bases between the two ends. The CDR3 covers 13 residues.

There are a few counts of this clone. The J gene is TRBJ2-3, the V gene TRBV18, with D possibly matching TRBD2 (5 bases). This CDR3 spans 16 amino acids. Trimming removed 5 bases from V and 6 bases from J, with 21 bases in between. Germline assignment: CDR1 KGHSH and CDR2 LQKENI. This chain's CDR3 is CASSSTTGARVDTQYF. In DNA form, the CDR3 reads TGTGCCAGCTCATCTACGACGGGTGCGAGGGTGGATACGCAGTATTTT.